The 8 T cell receptor beta chains below all came from one sample that was sequenced in a study of T cells in Graves' hyperthyroidism and ophthalmopathy. RNA transcripts served as the template for amplifying TCR beta CDR3 regions. Initially, a first-round RT-PCR of the TCR CDR3 employed the HTBI primer set. Each CDR3 protein gets one entry after TCRdb re-called the multiplex PCR reads with MiXCR. The sample holds about 760,000 distinct CDR3 sequences, around 40% seen once. Sequencing was performed on blood. Source of these receptors: a woman in her thirties or forties with Graves' hyperthyroidism.

This clonotype appeared many times. This chain connects TRBV28 to TRBJ1-2; possible D gene TRBD1, 5 bases. V was shortened by 7 bases and J by 4 bases, with 13 bases between the two germline ends. The germline CDR1 and CDR2 sequences are MDHEN and SYDVKM. The CDR3 sequence is 13 residues long. The CDR3: CASIPGGTYGYTF. For the CDR3, the DNA is TGTGCCAGCATCCCCGGGGGGACCTATGGCTACACCTTC.

This clonotype was recorded many times. The chain is built from TRBV29-1 and TRBJ1-2; no definite D call. The CDR3 runs to 14 residues. The V gene's germline CDR1 is SQVTM and CDR2 ANQGSEA. V lost 2 bases to trimming and J lost 3 bases, with 13 bases between them. CDR3 loop: CSVERSQRDYGYTF. The CDR3 DNA follows: TGCAGCGTTGAACGGAGCCAGAGAGACTATGGCTACACCTTC.

This clonotype was counted many times. At one of its ends the junction is not consistent with the germline gene, which may arise from a read error. The chain links TRBV29-1 to TRBJ1-1, with unresolved D. Germline CDR1 SQVTM, CDR2 ANQGSEA. The CDR3 runs 13 residues. The chain's CDR3 is CSVEAVLNPEAFF. DNA of the CDR3: TGCAGCGTTGAGGCAGTCTTGAACCCTGAAGCTTTCTTT.

The chain recombines TRBV5-5 with TRBJ2-7; 9 positions match TRBD2. The V and J ends lost 0 bases and 5 bases, in that order; junction bases with no gene match: 6. Germline CDR1 SGHKS, CDR2 YYEKEE (reference sequence). The CDR3 runs to 15 residues. The CDR3 coding sequence is TGTGCCAGCAGCTTGGAGCTAGCGGGACTAAACGAGCAGTACTTC. It encodes CASSLELAGLNEQYF.

This clonotype was observed a few times. A much larger clone differs from this one at a single base, so this may be a read error. The J gene is TRBJ1-1, the V gene TRBV7-9; D is undetermined. Trimming shortened V by 7 bases and J by 1 base, and 7 bases separated the two germline ends. The CDR3 has 12 amino acids. Germline CDR1 and CDR2: SEHNR and FQNEAQ (reference sequence). The CDR3 protein is CASIWENTEAFF. Written as DNA, the CDR3 is TGTGCCAGCATCTGGGAGAACACTGAAGCTTTCTTT.

Only a few counts were recorded for this clonotype. One junction end does not reproduce the germline sequence, and a read error may be involved. This chain uses TRBV10-3 with TRBJ1-2; TRBD1 matches 7 bases. The V gene's germline CDR1 is ENHRY and CDR2 SYGVKD. The CDR3 loop spans 15 amino acids. As DNA, the CDR3 is TGTGCCAGCAGTGCGACAGGGATAATCGGCTATGGCTACACCTTC. Amino acid sequence: CASSATGIIGYGYTF.

V gene TRBV28 combines with J gene TRBJ1-1; D is perhaps TRBD1 (5 bases). V was trimmed by 0 bases and J by 1 base, leaving 12 bases between them. This CDR3 has 16 residues. The germline gives CDR1 MDHEN, CDR2 SYDVKM. CDR3 protein: CASSLWSGHRNTEAFF. DNA for the CDR3: TGTGCCAGCAGTTTATGGTCAGGGCATCGGAACACTGAAGCTTTCTTT.

This clonotype was counted at least ten times. The J gene is TRBJ2-7, the V gene TRBV7-2; D ambiguous. The CDR3 length is 15 residues. Germline loops: CDR1 SGHTA, CDR2 FQGNSA. Trimming took 5 bases from V and 3 from J, leaving 17 bases between them. CDR3 sequence (DNA): TGTGCCAGCAGCGCATCGGGTCCACGATTCTACGAGCAGTACTTC. This translates into CASSASGPRFYEQYF.